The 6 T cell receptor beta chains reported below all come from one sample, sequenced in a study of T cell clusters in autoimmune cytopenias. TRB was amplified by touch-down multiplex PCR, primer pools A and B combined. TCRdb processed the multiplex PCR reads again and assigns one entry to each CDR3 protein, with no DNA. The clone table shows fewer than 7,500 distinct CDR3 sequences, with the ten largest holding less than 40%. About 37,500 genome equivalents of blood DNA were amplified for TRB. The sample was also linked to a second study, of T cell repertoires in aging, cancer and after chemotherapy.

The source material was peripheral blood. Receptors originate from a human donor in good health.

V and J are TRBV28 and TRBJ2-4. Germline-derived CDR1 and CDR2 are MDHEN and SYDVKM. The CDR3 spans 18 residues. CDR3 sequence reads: CASTTSITAEGAKNIQYF.

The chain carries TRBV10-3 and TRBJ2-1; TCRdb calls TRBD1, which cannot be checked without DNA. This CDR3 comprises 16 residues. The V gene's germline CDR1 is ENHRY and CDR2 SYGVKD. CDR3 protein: CAISRRTGDPYNEQFF.

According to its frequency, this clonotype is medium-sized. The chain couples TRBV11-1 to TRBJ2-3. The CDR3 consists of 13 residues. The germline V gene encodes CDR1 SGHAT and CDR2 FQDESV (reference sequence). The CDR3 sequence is CASSRKFTDTQYF.

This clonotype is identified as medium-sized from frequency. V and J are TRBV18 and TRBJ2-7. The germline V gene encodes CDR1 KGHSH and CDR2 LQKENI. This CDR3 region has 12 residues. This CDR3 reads CASSQGTYEQYF.

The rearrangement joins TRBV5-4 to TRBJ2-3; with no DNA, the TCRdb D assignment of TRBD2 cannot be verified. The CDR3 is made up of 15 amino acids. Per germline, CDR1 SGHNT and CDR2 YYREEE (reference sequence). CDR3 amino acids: CASSTGLAFTDTQYF.

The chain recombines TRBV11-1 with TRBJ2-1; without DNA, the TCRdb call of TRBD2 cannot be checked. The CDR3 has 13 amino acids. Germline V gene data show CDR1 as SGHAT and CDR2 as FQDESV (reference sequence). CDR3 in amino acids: CATSGPRGGRKFF.